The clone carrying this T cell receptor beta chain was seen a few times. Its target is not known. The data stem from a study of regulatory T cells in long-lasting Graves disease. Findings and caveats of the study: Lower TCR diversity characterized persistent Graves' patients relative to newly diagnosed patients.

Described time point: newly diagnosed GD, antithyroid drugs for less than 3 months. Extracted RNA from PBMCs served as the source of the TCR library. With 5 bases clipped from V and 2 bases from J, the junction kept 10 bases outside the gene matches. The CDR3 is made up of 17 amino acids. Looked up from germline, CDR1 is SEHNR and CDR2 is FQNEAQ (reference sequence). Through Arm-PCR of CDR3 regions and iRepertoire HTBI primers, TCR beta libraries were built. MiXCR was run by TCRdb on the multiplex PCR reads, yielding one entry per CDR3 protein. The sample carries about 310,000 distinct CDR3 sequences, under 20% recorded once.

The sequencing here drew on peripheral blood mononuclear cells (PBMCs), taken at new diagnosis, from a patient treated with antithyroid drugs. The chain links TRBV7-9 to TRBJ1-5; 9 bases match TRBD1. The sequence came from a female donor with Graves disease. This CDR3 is CASSPDRGTGGNQPQHF. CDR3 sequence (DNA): TGTGCCAGCAGCCCCGACAGGGGGACCGGGGGCAATCAGCCCCAGCATTTT.